This T cell receptor beta chain was captured in a study of sequential checkpoint blockade in melanoma. The data were produced by immunoSEQ multiplex PCR, yet TCRdb's version contains in-frame clones alone and is incomplete. The data hold about 6,100 clones, with around 57% observed a single time. This clone occurred a few times. The treatment denotes: randomized to nivolumab then ipilimumab (arm A) or the reverse (arm B). This CDR3 has 21 residues. Losses at the gene ends were 2 bases for V and 0 bases for J; bases not matched to a gene: 17. CDR1 is SGHVS, CDR2 FQNEAQ, per germline. The TCR was taken from a human donor with melanoma. Sequences were derived from CD8+ T cells sorted from blood (inferred from file names), sampled from a patient given nivolumab and ipilimumab in sequence. The chain employs TRBV7-8 and TRBJ1-5; 9 bases map to TRBD1. This CDR3 is CASSLRPAGDRESYSNQPQHF. CDR3 coding DNA: TGTGCCAGCAGCTTAAGGCCCGCAGGGGACAGGGAATCTTATAGCAATCAGCCCCAGCATTTT. The full variable domain, completed using reference TRBV7-8 and TRBJ1-5, is GAGVSQSPRYKVAKRGQDVALRCDPISGHVSLFWYQQALGQGPEFLTYFQNEAQLDKSGLPSDRFFAERPEGSVSTLKIQRTQQEDSAVYLCASSLRPAGDRESYSNQPQHFGDGTRLSIL.